This paragraph reports one T cell receptor beta chain. The data are from a study of blood T cell repertoires in COVID-19. Study context: The United States, Italy and Spain supplied acute and convalescent COVID-19 samples. Nucleic acid was either cDNA or gDNA, and it came from T cells, B-cell-depleted T cells, or PBMCs.

CDR1 and CDR2 (germline): SNHLY, FYNNEI. After removal of 7 bases from V and 2 bases from J, the junction contained 4 bases not matched to a gene. There are 14 residues in the CDR3. Source study methods: Cell counts per sample came from amplifying reference gene primers. Generated by immunoSEQ multiplex PCR, the TCRdb table keeps only in-frame clones and is missing some. The DNA was the basis for D and trimming; V, J and clone size are from that table. The table records more than 110,000 clones, about 90% of them present only once. This chain joins TRBV2 and TRBJ1-5; 8 nucleotides match TRBD1. Sample: peripheral blood. The sequence was collected from a man aged 50 or older with active or convalescent COVID-19. This chain's CDR3 is CASTTGQGNQPQHF. The CDR3 region has the DNA TGTGCCAGCACGACGGGACAGGGCAATCAGCCCCAGCATTTT.